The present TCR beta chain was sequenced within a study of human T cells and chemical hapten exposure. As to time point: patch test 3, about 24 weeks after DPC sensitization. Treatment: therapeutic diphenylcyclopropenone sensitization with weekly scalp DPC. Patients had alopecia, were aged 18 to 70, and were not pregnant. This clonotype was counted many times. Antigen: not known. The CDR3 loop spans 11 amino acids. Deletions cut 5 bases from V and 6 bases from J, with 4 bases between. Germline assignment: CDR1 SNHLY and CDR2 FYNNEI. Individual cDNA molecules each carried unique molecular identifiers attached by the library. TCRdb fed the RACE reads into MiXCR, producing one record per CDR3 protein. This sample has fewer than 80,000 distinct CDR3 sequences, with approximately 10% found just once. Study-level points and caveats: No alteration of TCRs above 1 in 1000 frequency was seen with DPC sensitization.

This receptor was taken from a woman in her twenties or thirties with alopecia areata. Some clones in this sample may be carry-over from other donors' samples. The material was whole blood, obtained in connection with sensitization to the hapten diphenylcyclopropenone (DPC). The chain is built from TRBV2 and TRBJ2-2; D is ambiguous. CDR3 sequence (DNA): TGTGCCAGCAGTACAGCCGGGGAGCTGTTTTTT. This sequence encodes CASSTAGELFF.